A single T cell receptor beta chain is shown here with its context. Its antigen remains unidentified. Germline CDR1 reads WSHSY; CDR2 reads SAAADI. With 11 bases removed from V and 0 bases from J, the gap between germline ends came to 11 bases. CDR3 length: 12 residues. Making use of molecular barcodes, quantitative 5'-RACE generated TCR beta libraries. TCRdb independently ran MiXCR on the 5' RACE reads; one entry per CDR3 protein. Seen here are some 140,000 distinct CDR3 sequences, 15% to 20% observed once, and the top ten hold roughly 30%. This entry comes from a study of CD8 T cells in ankylosing spondylitis. Notes on the study in general: Earlier studies detected some motif variants in reactive arthritis synovial fluid and blood. Apparently characteristic of ankylosing spondylitis blood was a TCR beta motif (about 8 highly homologous variants). Disease-linked clones were CD8+ and relatively rare in peripheral blood. It was reported that disease-linked clones were significantly enriched in matched ankylosing spondylitis synovial fluid.

The receptor was isolated from a male donor with ankylosing spondylitis. V gene TRBV10-2 combines with J gene TRBJ2-7; D possibly uses TRBD1 or TRBD2 (5 bases each). The sequenced sample was blood, either unsorted or a sorted T cell fraction (not recorded which). CDR3 loop: CAGGMSSYEQYF. CDR3 DNA sequence: TGCGCCGGGGGTATGAGCTCCTACGAGCAGTACTTC.